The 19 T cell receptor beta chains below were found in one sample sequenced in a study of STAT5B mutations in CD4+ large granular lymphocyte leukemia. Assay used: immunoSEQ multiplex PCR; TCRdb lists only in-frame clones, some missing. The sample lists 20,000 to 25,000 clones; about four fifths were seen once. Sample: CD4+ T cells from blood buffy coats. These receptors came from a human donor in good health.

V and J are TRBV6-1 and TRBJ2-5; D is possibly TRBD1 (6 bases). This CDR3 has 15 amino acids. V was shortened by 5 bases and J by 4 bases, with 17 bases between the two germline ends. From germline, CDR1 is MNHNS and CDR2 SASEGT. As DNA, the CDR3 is TGTGCCAGCAGTCACGCAGGGGATCGGCCAGAGACCCAGTACTTC. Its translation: CASSHAGDRPETQYF.

DNA of the CDR3: TGTGCCAGCACCCCCGGCTTAGATCAGCCCCAGCATTTT. This translates into CASTPGLDQPQHF. The rearrangement links TRBV2 to TRBJ1-5; D not certain. V gave up 7 bases and J gave up 5 bases, with 12 bases separating them. Germline lookup yields CDR1 SNHLY and CDR2 FYNNEI. This CDR3 contains 13 residues.

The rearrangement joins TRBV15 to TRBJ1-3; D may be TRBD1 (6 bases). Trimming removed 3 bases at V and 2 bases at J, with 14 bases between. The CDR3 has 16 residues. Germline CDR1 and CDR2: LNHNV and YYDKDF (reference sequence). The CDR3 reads CATSRAFGTTGNTIYF. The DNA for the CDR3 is TGTGCCACCAGCAGGGCCTTTGGGACAACTGGAAACACCATATATTTT.

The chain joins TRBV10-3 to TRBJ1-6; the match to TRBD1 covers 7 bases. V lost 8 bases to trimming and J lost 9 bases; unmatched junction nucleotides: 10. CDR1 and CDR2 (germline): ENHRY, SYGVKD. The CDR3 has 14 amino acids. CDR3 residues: CAIRAGGDSSPLHF. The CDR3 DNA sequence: TGTGCCATCCGAGCAGGTGGGGACAGTTCACCCCTCCACTTT.

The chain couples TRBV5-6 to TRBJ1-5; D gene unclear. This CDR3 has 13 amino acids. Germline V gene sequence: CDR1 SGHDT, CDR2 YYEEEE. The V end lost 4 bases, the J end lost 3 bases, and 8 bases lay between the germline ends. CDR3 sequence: CASSAGFNQPQHF. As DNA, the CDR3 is TGTGCCAGCAGCGCCGGGTTCAATCAGCCCCAGCATTTT.

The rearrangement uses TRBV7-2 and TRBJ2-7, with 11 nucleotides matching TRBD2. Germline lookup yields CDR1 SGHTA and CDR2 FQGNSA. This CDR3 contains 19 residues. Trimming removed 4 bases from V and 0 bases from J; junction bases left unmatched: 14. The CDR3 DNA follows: TGTGCCAGCAGCTCCCCCCGCGGTCCTAGCGGGAGGCCCTCCTACGAGCAGTACTTC. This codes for CASSSPRGPSGRPSYEQYF.

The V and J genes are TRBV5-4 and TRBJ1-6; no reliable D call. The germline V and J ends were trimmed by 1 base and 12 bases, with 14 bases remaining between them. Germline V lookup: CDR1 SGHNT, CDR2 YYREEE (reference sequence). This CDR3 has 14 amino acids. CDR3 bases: TGTGCCAGCAGCTTGCGGTCAGGTCGGGAACCCCTCCACTTT. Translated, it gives CASSLRSGREPLHF. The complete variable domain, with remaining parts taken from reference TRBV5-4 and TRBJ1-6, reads ETGVTQSPTHLIKTRGQQVTLRCSSQSGHNTVSWYQQALGQGPQFIFQYYREEENGRGNFPPRFSGLQFPNYSSELNVNALELDDSALYLCASSLRSGREPLHFGNGTRLTVT.

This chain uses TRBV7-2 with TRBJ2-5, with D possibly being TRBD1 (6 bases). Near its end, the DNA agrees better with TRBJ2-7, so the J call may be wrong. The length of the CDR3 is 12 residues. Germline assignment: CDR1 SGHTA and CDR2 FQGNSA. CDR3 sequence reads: CASSLQGYEQYF. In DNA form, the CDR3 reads TGTGCCAGCAGCTTACAGGGGTACGAGCAGTACTTC.

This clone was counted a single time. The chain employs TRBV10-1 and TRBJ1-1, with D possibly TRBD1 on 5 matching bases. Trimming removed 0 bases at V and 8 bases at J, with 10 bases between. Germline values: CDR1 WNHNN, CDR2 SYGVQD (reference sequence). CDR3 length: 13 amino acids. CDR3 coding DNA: TGCGCCAGCAGTGAGTCTGGGGCCCCAGAAGCTTTCTTT. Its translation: CASSESGAPEAFF.

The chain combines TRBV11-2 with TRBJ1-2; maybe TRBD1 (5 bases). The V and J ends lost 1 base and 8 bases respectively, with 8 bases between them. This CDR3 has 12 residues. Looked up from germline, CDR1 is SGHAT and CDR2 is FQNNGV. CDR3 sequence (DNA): TGTGCCAGCAGCTTAGGCAGGGACGGCTACACCTTC. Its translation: CASSLGRDGYTF.

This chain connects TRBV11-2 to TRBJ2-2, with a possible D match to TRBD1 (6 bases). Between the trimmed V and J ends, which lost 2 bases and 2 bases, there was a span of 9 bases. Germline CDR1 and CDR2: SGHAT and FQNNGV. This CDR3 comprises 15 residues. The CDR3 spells CASSLSGTNTGELFF. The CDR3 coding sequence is TGTGCCAGCAGCTTAAGTGGGACAAACACCGGGGAGCTGTTTTTT.

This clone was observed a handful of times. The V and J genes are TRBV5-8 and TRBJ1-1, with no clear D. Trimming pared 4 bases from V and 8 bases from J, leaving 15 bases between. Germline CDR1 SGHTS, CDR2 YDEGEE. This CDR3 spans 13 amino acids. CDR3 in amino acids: CASSRTYRGEAFF. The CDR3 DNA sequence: TGTGCCAGCAGCCGAACATACCGCGGGGAAGCTTTCTTT. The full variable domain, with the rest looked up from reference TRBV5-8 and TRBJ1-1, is EAGVTQSPTHLIKTRGQQATLRCSPISGHTSVYWYQQALGLGLQFLLWYDEGEERNRGNFPPRFSGRQFPNYSSELNVNALELEDSALYLCASSRTYRGEAFFGQGTRLTVV.

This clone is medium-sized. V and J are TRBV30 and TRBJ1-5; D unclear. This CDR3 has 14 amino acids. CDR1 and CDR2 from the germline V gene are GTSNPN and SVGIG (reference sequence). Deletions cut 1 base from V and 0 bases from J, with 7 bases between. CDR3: CAWSEITSNQPQHF. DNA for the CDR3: TGTGCCTGGAGTGAAATCACTAGCAATCAGCCCCAGCATTTT.

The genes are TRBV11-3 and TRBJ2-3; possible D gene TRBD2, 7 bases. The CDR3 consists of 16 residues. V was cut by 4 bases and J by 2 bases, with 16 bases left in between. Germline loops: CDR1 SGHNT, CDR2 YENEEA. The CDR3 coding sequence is TGTGCCAGCAGCTCCAGAGGGGGAGGGGACACAGATACGCAGTATTTT. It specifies CASSSRGGGDTDTQYF.

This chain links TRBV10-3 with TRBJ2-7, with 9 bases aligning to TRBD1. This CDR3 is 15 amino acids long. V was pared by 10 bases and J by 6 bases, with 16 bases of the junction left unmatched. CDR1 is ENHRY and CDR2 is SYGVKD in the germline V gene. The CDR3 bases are TGTGCCAGTCTCCCCGCGGGACAGGGTATGGGCGAGCAGTACTTC. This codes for CASLPAGQGMGEQYF.

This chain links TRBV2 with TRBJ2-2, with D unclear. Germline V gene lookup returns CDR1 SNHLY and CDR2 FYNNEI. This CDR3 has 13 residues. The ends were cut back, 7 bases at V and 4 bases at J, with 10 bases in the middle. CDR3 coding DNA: TGTGCCAGCACCCAGGACGGCACCGGGGAGCTGTTTTTT. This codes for CASTQDGTGELFF. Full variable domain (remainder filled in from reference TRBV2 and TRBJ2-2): EPEVTQTPSHQVTQMGQEVILRCVPISNHLYFYWYRQILGQKVEFLVSFYNNEISEKSEIFDDQFSVERPDGSNFTLKIRSTKLEDSAMYFCASTQDGTGELFFGEGSRLTVL.

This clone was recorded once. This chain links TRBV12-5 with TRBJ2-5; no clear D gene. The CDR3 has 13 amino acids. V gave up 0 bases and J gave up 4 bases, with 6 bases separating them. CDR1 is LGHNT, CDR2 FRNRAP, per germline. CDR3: CASGLVFGETQYF. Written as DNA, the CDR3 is TGTGCTAGTGGTTTGGTTTTCGGAGAGACCCAGTACTTC.

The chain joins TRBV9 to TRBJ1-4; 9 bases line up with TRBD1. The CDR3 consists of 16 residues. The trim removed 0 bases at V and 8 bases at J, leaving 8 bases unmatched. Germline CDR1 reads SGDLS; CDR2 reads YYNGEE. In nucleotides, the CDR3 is TGTGCCAGCAGCGTAGCTGGGACAGGGTGGAACGAAAAACTGTTTTTT. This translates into CASSVAGTGWNEKLFF.

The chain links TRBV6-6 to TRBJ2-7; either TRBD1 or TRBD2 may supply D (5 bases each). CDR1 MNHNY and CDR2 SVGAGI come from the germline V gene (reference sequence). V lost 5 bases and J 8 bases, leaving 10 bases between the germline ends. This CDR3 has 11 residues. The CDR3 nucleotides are TGTGCCAGCAGTGGGACCAATAAGCAGTACTTC. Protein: CASSGTNKQYF.